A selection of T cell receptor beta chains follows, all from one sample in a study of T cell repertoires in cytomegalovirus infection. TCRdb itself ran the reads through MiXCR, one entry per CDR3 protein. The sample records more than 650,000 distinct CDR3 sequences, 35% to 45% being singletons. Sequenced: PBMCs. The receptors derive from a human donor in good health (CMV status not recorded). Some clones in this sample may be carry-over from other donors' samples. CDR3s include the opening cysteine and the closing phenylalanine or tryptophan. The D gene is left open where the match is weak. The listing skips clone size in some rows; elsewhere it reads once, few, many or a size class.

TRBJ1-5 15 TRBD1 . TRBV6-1 TGTGCCAGCAGGATGACAGGGGTTGTCATTCAGCCCCAGCATTTT CASRMTGVVIQPQHF
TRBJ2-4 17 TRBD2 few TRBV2 TGTGCCAGCAGATCGGGGGGGACGAGAAGGGCCAAAAACATTCAGTACTTC CASRSGGTRRAKNIQYF
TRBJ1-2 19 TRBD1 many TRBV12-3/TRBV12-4 TGTGCCAGCAGTTCCCCGCGGGGGGCAGGGGGCTCGGGTGGCTATGGCTACACCTTC CASSSPRGAGGSGGYGYTF
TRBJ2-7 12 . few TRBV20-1 TGCAGTGCTGGGGCAGGGCATTACGAGCAGTACTTC CSAGAGHYEQYF
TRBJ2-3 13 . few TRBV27 TGTGCCAGCAGACTTGACCCGAGGGATACGCAGTATTTT CASRLDPRDTQYF
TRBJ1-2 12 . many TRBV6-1 TGTGCCAGCAGTGAAGAGAGCTATGGCTACACCTTC CASSEESYGYTF
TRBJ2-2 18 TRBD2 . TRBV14 TGTGCCAGCAGCCAACTTACCTCCGGGACTAGCATCGCCGGGGAGCTGTTTTTT CASSQLTSGTSIAGELFF
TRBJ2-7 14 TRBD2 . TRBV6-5 TGTGCCAGCCGACGGACTAGCGGGATATCCGAGCAGTACTTC CASRRTSGISEQYF
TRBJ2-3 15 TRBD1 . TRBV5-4 TGTGCCAGCAGCTCGGGACAGAAAAGCACAGATACGCAGTATTTT CASSSGQKSTDTQYF
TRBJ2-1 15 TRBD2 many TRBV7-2 TGTGCCAGCAGCGGCGGGACTAGCGGGGTCGATGAGCAGTTCTTC CASSGGTSGVDEQFF
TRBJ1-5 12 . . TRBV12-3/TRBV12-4 TGTGCCAGCAGTCAGGGTTATCAGCCCCAGCATTTT CASSQGYQPQHF
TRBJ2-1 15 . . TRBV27 TGTGCCAGCAGTTTTCAAGGCCCCCTGGTGGATGAGCAGTTCTTC CASSFQGPLVDEQFF
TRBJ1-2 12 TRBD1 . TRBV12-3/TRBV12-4 TGTGCCAGCAGTCGAGGGGGCGATGGCTACACCTTC CASSRGGDGYTF
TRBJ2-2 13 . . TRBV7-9 TGTGCCAGCAGCCAACTAACTACCGGGGAGCTGTTTTTT CASSQLTTGELFF
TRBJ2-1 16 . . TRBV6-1 TGTGCCAGCAGTGAACGTCGGCAAATCCCGGTCAATGAGCAGTTCTTC CASSERRQIPVNEQFF